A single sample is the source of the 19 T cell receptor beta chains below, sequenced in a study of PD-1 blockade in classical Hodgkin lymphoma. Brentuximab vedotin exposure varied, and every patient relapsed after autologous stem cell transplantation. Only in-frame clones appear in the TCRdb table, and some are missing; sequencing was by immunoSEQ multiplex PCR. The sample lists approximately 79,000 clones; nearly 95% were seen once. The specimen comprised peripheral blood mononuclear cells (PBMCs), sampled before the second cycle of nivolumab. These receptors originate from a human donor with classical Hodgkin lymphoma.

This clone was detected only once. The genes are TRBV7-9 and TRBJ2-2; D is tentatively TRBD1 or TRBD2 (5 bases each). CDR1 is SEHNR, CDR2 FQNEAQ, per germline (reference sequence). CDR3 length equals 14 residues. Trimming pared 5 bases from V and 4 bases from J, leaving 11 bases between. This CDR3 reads CASSPEGITGELFF. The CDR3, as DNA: TGTGCCAGCAGCCCAGAGGGGATCACCGGGGAGCTGTTTTTT.

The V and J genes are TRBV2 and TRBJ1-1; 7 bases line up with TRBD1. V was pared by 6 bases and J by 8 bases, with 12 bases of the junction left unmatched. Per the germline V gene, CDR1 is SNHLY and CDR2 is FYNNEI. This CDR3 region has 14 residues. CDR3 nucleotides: TGTGCCAGCAGGGCAGGGACAGCAGTGTACGAAGCTTTCTTT. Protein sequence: CASRAGTAVYEAFF.

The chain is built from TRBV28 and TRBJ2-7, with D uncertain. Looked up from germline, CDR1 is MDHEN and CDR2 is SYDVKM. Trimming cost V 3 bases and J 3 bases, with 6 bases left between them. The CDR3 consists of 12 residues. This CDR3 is CASSFSRYEQYF. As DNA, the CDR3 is TGTGCCAGCAGTTTCTCCCGCTACGAGCAGTACTTC.

In DNA form, the CDR3 reads TGCGCCAGCAGCCCGGGACAGGGGCGATCCTACGAGCAGTACTTC. It yields the protein CASSPGQGRSYEQYF. The J gene is TRBJ2-5, the V gene TRBV4-1; 10 positions match TRBD1. The J call may be faulty, since TRBJ2-7 better matches the DNA end. The CDR3 loop spans 15 amino acids. The germline V gene encodes CDR1 MGHRA and CDR2 YSYEKL.

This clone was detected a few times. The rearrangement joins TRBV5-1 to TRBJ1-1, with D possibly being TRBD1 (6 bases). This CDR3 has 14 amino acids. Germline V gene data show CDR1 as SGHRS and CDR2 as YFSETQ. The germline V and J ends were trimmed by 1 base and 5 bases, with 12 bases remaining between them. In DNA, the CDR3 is TGCGCCAGCAGCTTGTTACAGGGTGTGACTGAAGCTTTCTTT. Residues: CASSLLQGVTEAFF.

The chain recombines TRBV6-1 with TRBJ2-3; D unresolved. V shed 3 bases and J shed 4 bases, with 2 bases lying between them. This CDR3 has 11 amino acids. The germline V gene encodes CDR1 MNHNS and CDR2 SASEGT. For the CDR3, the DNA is TGTGCCAGCAGTGAGTCAGATACGCAGTATTTT. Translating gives CASSESDTQYF.

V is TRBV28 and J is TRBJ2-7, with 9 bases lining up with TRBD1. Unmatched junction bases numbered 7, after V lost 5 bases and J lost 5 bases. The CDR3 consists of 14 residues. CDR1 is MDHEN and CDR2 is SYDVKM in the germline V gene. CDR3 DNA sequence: TGTGCCAGCAGTCCGACGACAGGGGGAGACGAGCAGTACTTC. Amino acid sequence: CASSPTTGGDEQYF.

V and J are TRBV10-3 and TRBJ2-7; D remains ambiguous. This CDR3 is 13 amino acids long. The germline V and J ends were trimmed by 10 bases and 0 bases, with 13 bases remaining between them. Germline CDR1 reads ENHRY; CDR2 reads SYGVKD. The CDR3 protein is CATSHVSSYEQYF. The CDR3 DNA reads TGTGCCACTTCCCACGTAAGCTCCTACGAGCAGTACTTC.

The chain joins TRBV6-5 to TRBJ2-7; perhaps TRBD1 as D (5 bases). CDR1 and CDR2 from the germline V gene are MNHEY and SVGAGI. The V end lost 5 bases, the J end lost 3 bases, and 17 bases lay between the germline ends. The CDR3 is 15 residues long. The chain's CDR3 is CASSQGAATIYEQYF. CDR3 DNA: TGTGCCAGCAGTCAAGGGGCGGCTACTATCTACGAGCAGTACTTC.

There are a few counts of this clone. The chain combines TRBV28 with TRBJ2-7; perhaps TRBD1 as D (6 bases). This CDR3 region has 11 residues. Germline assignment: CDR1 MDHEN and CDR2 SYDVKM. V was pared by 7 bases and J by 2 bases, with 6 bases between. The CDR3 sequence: CASNRAYEQYF. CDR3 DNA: TGTGCCAGCAACAGGGCCTACGAGCAGTACTTC.

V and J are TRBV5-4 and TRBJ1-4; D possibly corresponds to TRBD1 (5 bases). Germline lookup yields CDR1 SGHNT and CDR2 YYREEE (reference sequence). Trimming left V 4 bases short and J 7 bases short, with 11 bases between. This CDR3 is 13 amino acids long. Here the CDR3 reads CASSRGPLEKLFF. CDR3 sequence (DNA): TGTGCCAGCAGCCGGGGCCCTCTTGAAAAACTGTTTTTT.

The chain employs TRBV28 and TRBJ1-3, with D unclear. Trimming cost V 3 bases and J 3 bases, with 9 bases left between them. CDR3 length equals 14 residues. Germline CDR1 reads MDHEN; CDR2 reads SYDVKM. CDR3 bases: TGTGCCAGCAGTTTTCTCGGGTTTGGAAACACCATATATTTT. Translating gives CASSFLGFGNTIYF.

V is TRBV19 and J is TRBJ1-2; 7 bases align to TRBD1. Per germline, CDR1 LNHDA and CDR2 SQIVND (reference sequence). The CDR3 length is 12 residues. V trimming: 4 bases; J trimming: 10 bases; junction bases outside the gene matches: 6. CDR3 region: CASSTPTGNYTF. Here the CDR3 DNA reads TGTGCCAGTAGTACCCCGACAGGGAACTACACCTTC.

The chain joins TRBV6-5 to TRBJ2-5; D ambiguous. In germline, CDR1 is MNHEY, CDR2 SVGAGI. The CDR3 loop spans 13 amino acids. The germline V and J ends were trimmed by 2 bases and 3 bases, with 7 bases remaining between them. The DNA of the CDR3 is TGTGCCAGCAGTTACATATCCGAAGAGACCCAGTACTTC. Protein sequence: CASSYISEETQYF.

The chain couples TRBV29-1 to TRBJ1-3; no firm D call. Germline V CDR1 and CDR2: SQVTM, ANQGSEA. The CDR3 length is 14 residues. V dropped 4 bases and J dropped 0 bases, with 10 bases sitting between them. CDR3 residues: CSVVLRNSGNTIYF. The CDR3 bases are TGCAGCGTTGTACTCCGGAACTCTGGAAACACCATATATTTT.

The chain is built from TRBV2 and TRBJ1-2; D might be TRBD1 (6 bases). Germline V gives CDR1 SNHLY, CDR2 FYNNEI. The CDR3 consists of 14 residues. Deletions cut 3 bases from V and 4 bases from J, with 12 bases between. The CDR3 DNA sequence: TGTGCCAGCAGTGAGCGGGGGCCGAGCTATGGCTACACCTTC. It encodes CASSERGPSYGYTF.

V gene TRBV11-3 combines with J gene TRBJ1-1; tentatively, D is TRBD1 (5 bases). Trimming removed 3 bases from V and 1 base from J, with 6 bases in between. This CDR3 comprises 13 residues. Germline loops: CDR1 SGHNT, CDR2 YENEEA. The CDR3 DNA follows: TGTGCCAGCAGCTTTGGGGGGAACACTGAAGCTTTCTTT. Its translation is CASSFGGNTEAFF.

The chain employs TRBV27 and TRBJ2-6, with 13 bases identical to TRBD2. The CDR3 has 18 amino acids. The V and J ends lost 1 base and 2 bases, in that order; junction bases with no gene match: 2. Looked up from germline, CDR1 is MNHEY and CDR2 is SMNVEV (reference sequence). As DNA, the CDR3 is TGTGCCAGCAGTTTATTCGGACTAGCGGGAGCTGGGGCCAACGTCCTGACTTTC. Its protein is CASSLFGLAGAGANVLTF.

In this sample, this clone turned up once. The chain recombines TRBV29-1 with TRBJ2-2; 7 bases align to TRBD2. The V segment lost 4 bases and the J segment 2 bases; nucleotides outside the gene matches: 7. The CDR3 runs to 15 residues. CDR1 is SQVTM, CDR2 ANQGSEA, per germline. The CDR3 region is CSVAGGTPNTGELFF. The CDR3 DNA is TGCAGCGTTGCCGGGGGGACCCCCAACACCGGGGAGCTGTTTTTT.